Listed below are T cell receptor beta chains from one sample, sequenced in a study of yellow fever vaccine responses in identical twins. TCRdb ran MiXCR on the RT-PCR reads and lists one entry per CDR3 protein. Here the sample spans about 34,000 distinct CDR3 sequences, approximately 54% being singletons. The specimen was T cells from blood (PBMCs), unsorted or a sorted subset (not recorded which), collected before or after yellow fever vaccination (not recorded which). These receptors all come from a woman in her late teens or twenties who received the yellow fever vaccine. Both conserved end residues are part of each CDR3. A D gene is named only where the DNA matches it firmly. Rows may omit the clone size; those that give it use once, few, many or a size class.

NA	TRBV13	TRBJ1-5	TRBD1	CASRQQGDNQPQHF
NA	TRBV11-3	TRBJ2-1	TRBD2	CASSDLAGGQNEQFF
NA	TRBV12-3/TRBV12-4	TRBJ1-6	NA	CASSYRLNSPLHF
NA	TRBV29-1	TRBJ2-7	TRBD2	CSATSGNSYEQYF
NA	TRBV5-1	TRBJ2-2	NA	CASSPRGTGELFF
NA	TRBV7-9	TRBJ2-2	NA	CASSPTANTGELFF
once	TRBV3-1	TRBJ1-2	NA	CASSQDTFPYGYTF
few	TRBV7-9	TRBJ2-1	TRBD2	CASSLLAGGYNEQFF
NA	TRBV20-1	TRBJ2-7	NA	CSARVPAETYEQYF
once	TRBV7-6	TRBJ2-7	NA	CASSPGSQYEQYF
NA	TRBV29-1	TRBJ2-7	NA	CSVEKGAGYEQYF
NA	TRBV3-1	TRBJ1-2	NA	CASSQVVGNYGYTF
NA	TRBV27	TRBJ2-1	NA	CASTKKTGSSYNEQFF
NA	TRBV28	TRBJ1-2	TRBD1	CASSVGQANYGYTF